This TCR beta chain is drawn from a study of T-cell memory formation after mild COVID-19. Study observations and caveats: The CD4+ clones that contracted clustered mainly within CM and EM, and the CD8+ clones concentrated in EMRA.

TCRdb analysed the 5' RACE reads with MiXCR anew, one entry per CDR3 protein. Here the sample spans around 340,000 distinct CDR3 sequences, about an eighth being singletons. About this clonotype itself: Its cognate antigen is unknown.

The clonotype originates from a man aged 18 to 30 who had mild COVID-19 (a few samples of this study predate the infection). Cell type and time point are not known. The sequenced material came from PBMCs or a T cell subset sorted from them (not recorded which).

DNA of the CDR3: TGTGCCAGCAGCTTGGCTTGGGGGGGGCGCTACGAGCAGTACTTC. Translating it yields CASSLAWGGRYEQYF. This rearrangement joins TRBV7-2 to TRBJ2-7; D may be TRBD2 (7 bases). The CDR3 is 15 amino acids. V lost 3 bases and J lost 3, with 15 bases in between. Germline lookup yields CDR1 SGHTA and CDR2 FQGNSA. Combining the CDR3 with reference TRBV7-2 and TRBJ2-7 gives the whole variable domain GAGVSQSPSNKVTEKGKDVELRCDPISGHTALYWYRQSLGQGLEFLIYFQGNSAPDKSGLPSDRFSAERTGGSVSTLTIQRTQQEDSAVYLCASSLAWGGRYEQYFGPGTRLTVT.